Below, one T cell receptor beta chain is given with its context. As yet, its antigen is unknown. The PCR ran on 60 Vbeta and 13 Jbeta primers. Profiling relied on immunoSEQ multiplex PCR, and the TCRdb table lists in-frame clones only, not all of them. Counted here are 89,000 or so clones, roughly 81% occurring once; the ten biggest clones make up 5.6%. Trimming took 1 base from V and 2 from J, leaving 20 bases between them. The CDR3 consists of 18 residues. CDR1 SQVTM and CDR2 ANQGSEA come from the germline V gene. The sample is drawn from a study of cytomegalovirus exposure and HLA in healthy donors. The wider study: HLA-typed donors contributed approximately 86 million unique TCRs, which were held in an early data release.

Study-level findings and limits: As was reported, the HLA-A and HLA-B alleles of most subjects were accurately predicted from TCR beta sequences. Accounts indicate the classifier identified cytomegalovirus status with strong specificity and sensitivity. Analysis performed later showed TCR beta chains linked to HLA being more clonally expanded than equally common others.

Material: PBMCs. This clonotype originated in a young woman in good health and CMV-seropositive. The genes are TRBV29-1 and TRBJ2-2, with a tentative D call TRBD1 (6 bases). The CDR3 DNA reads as TGCAGCGTTGAAGCTGGGGCGAGGACAGAAGTAAACACCGGGGAGCTGTTTTTT. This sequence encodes CSVEAGARTEVNTGELFF.